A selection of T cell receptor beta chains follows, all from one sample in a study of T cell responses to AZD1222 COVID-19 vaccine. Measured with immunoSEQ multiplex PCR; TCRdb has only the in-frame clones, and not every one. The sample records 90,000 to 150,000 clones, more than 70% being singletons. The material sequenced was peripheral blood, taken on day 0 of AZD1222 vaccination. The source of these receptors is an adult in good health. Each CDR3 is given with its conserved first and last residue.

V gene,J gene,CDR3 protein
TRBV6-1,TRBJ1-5,CASSDPGQGPNQPQHF
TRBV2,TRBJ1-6,CASSEAGQATYNSPLHF
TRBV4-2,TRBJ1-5,CASSQEWGQPQHF
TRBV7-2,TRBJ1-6,CASSRGQANSPLHF
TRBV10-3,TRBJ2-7,CAIGEGGVEQYF
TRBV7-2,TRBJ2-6,CASSLVWGSGANVLTF
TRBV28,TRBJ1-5,CASSLGALNQPQHF
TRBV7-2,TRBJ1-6,CASSLVDTNSPLHF
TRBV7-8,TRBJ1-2,CASSLEGGRNYGYTF
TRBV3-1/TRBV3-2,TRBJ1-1,CASSQDVAFF
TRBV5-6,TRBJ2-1,CASSTASGGGQFF
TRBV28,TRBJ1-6,CASSESLFRVPLHF
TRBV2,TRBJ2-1,CDSRGETYNEQFF
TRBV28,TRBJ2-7,CASRSDGYEQYF
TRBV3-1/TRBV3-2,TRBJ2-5,CASSQYRGQETQYF
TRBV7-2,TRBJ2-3,CASSLAGGLSTDTQYF
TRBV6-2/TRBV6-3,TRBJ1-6,CASSPGRSRSSYNSPLHF
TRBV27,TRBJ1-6,CASSRDGAHGSYNSPLHF
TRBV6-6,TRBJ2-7,CASSSPGQGEYEQYF
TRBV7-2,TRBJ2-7,CASSLDPPGLAGVTEQYF
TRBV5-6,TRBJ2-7,CASSLVSGSLSYEQYF
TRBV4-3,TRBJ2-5,CASSPTGVGGETQYF
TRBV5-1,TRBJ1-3,CASSLEGSSGNTIYF
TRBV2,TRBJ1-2,CASSQRSAEDGYTF
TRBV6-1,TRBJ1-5,CASSDRTHSNQPQHF
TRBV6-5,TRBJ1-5,CASGQEHNQPQHF
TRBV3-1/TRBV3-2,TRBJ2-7,CASSPGTGSWEQYF
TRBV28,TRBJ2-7,CASSYQGVLSQSAEQYF
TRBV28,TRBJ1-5,CASNMGGQFNQPQHF
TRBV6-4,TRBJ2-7,CASSSQGGPVGEQYF
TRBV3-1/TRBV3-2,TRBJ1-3,CASSQGAGGDTIYF
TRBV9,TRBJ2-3,CASSVSTGASTDTQYF
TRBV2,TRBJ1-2,CASSEQGGGYTF
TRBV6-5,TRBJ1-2,CASSYSTGVEGYTF
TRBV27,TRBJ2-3,CASSLSSTDTQYF
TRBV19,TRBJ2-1,CASYGGGALNEQFF
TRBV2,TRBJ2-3,CASNYPTDTQYF
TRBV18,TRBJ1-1,CASSPPSDPVAFF
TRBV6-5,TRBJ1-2,CASSSIDSSNYGYTF
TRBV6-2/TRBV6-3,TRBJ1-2,CASSYGYGYTF
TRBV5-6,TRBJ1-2,CASSLLFGNYGYTF
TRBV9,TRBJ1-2,CASSPRTGFNNYGYTF
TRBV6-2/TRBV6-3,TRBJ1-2,CASSQGARGYTF
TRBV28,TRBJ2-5,CASSATTREETQYF
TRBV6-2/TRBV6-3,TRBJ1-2,CASSYSSGDGYTF
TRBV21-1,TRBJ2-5,CASSKFEQETQYF
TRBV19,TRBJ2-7,CASSVAENYEQYF
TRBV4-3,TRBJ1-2,CASSQVHSGEAGYTF
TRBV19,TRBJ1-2,CASSRQRVANYGYTF
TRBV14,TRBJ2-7,CASSQGGYEQYF
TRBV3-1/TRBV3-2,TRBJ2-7,CASSPYTHNEQYF
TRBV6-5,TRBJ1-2,CASSYVRYGYTF
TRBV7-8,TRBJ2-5,CASSRDRGQETQYF
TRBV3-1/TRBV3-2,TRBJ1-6,CASSHPRDRTIYNSPLHF
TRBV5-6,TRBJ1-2,CASSFTSGDYTF
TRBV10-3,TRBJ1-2,CAISEFLALRYGYTF
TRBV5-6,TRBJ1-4,CASSLRGTGTNEKLFF
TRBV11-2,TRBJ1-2,CASSFGSTYGYTF
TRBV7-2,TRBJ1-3,CASSKTKDSGNTIYF
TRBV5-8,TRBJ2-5,CASSWEGRTQETQYF